This TCR beta chain is from a study of early T cells in non-severe SARS-CoV-2 infection. Using its own MiXCR run on the 5' RACE reads, TCRdb lists one record per CDR3 protein. The data show tens of thousands of distinct CDR3 sequences, with roughly 9.7% seen just once and 8.6% held by the top ten. This clonotype was recorded at least ten times. This receptor was identified in an adult who was a healthcare worker with PCR-confirmed SARS-CoV-2 infection or an uninfected control (not recorded which). Sequences were obtained from whole blood.

CDR3 residues: CASSTNLRGSGQPQHF. The CDR3 region has the DNA TGTGCCAGCAGCACGAATCTACGGGGATCGGGTCAGCCCCAGCATTTT. The chain recombines TRBV7-2 with TRBJ1-5, with unresolved D. This CDR3 is built from 16 residues. V lost 5 bases and J lost 6, with 20 bases in between. Germline V gives CDR1 SGHTA, CDR2 FQGNSA.